The 11 T cell receptor beta chains below were found in one sample sequenced in a study of blood T cell repertoires in COVID-19. The table came from immunoSEQ multiplex PCR; TCRdb's copy has only in-frame clones and leaves some out. This repertoire shows some 230,000 clones, more than 65% found once; its top ten account for about 2.1%. Sequenced: peripheral blood. The receptors stem from an older woman with acute or convalescent COVID-19.

V gene TRBV7-3 combines with J gene TRBJ2-2, with 8 bases that match TRBD2. The germline V gene encodes CDR1 SGHTA and CDR2 FQGTGA. There are 14 residues in the CDR3. V lost 7 bases, J lost 0 bases, and 1 base stayed unmatched. CDR3 DNA sequence: TGTGCCAGCAAGGGACTAGCGAACACCGGGGAGCTGTTTTTT. Translated: CASKGLANTGELFF.

The V and J genes are TRBV11-2 and TRBJ2-5, with 15 nucleotides matching TRBD2. The junction had 12 bases not matched to a gene; V was cut back by 5 bases and J by 5 bases. Germline-derived CDR1 and CDR2 are SGHAT and FQNNGV. CDR3 length: 18 residues. The CDR3 reads CASSRGLAGGLVVETQYF. The CDR3 coding sequence is TGTGCCAGCAGCCGGGGACTAGCGGGGGGCCTCGTAGTCGAGACCCAGTACTTC.

V gene TRBV6-2 or TRBV6-3 combines with J gene TRBJ2-1, with 8 bases fitting TRBD1. Trimming at V came to 4 bases and at J to 4 bases, leaving 21 bases not matched to a gene. The length of the CDR3 is 20 residues. Germline assignment: CDR1 MNHEY and CDR2 SVGEGT. The CDR3 DNA follows: TGTGCCAGCAGTTCCCCCCAGTGGACAGGGTCCCCCCGATCTTACAATGAGCAGTTCTTC. Translating it yields CASSSPQWTGSPRSYNEQFF.

The CDR3 is CASSLVLGEQFF. CDR3 sequence (DNA): TGTGCCAGCAGCTTGGTTCTAGGTGAGCAGTTCTTC. The chain uses TRBV5-6 and TRBJ2-1; unclear D gene. The CDR3 is 12 residues long. The germline V and J ends were trimmed by 0 bases and 9 bases, with 7 bases remaining between them. The germline V gene encodes CDR1 SGHDT and CDR2 YYEEEE.

The rearrangement links TRBV5-1 to TRBJ2-2, with 7 bases lining up with TRBD2. This CDR3 contains 17 residues. Germline trimming cut 6 bases from V and 5 bases from J; bases unmatched to any gene: 16. From germline, CDR1 is SGHRS and CDR2 YFSETQ. CDR3 sequence reads: CASTSGLNLGGTGELFF. For the CDR3, the DNA is TGCGCCAGCACGTCGGGACTCAACCTCGGGGGGACCGGGGAGCTGTTTTTT.

The V and J genes are TRBV3-1 (or the pseudogene TRBV3-2) and TRBJ1-2, with D tentatively TRBD1 (6 bases). V lost 1 base to trimming and J lost 3 bases, with 12 bases between them. The germline V gene has CDR1 LGHDT and CDR2 YNNKEL (reference sequence). This CDR3 region has 15 residues. This chain's CDR3 is CASSQGGGTYYGYTF. The CDR3 coding sequence is TGTGCCAGCAGCCAAGGGGGGGGCACCTACTATGGCTACACCTTC.

The J gene is TRBJ2-7, the V gene TRBV18, with D possibly TRBD2 on 6 matching bases. Trimming shortened V by 5 bases and J by 1 base, and 15 bases separated the two germline ends. Germline V lookup: CDR1 KGHSH, CDR2 LQKENI. This CDR3 is built from 15 residues. The CDR3 is CASSKMGGASYEQYF. CDR3 nucleotides: TGTGCCAGCTCAAAAATGGGGGGAGCTTCCTACGAGCAGTACTTC.

The V call is TRBV30, the J call TRBJ1-1, with unresolved D. CDR3 size: 12 residues. The V end lost 5 bases, the J end lost 0 bases, and 7 bases lay between the germline ends. CDR1 and CDR2 from the germline V gene are GTSNPN and SVGIG (reference sequence). CDR3 in DNA: TGTGCCTGGGGTCTTGTGAACACTGAAGCTTTCTTT. Its translation is CAWGLVNTEAFF.

V and J are TRBV6-2 or TRBV6-3 and TRBJ2-7; D remains unclear. CDR1 MNHEY and CDR2 SVGEGT come from the germline V gene. Trimming pared 4 bases from V and 1 base from J, leaving 17 bases between. This CDR3 contains 16 residues. In DNA, the CDR3 is TGTGCCAGCAGTTTTTCCCCTAGGTCCGGTTCCTACGAGCAGTACTTC. Residues: CASSFSPRSGSYEQYF.

The chain combines TRBV6-5 with TRBJ1-3; TRBD1 is a possible D gene (5 bases). Looked up from germline, CDR1 is MNHEY and CDR2 is SVGAGI. The CDR3 is 15 amino acids. Trimming pared 5 bases from V and 0 bases from J, leaving 11 bases between. The CDR3 sequence: CASSLGGDSGNTIYF. The CDR3 bases are TGTGCCAGCAGTCTCGGGGGAGACTCTGGAAACACCATATATTTT.

This chain connects TRBV13 to TRBJ2-1; 10 positions match TRBD1. CDR3 length: 15 amino acids. J gave up 5 bases and V 0 bases, and 1 base lay outside the gene matches. CDR1 is PRHDT, CDR2 FYEKMQ, per germline (reference sequence). CDR3 amino acids: CASSLGDRGDNEQFF. The CDR3 DNA follows: TGTGCCAGCAGCTTAGGGGACAGGGGGGACAATGAGCAGTTCTTC.